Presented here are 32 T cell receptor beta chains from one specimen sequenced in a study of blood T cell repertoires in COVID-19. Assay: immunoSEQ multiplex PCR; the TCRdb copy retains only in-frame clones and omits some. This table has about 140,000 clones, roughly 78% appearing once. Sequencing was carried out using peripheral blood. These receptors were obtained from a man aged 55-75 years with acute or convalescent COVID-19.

The DNA of the CDR3 is TGTGCCAGCTCACCGGGAGGCGGGGAGCTGTTTTTT. It encodes CASSPGGGELFF. This chain links TRBV18 with TRBJ2-2, with D possibly TRBD2 on 6 matching bases. Germline-derived CDR1 and CDR2 are KGHSH and LQKENI. V was cut by 3 bases and J by 7 bases, with 6 bases left in between. There are 12 residues in the CDR3. Full variable domain (outside the CDR3, taken from reference TRBV18 and TRBJ2-2): NAGVMQNPRHLVRRRGQEARLRCSPMKGHSHVYWYRQLPEEGLKFMVYLQKENIIDESGMPKERFSAEFPKEGPSILRIQQVVRGDSAAYFCASSPGGGELFFGEGSRLTVL.

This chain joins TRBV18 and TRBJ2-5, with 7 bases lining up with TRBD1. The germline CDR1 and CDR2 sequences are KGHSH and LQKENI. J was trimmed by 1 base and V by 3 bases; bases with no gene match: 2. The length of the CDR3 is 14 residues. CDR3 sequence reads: CASSPWDSQETQYF. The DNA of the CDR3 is TGTGCCAGCTCACCTTGGGACAGCCAAGAGACCCAGTACTTC. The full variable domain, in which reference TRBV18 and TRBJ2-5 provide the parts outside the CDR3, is NAGVMQNPRHLVRRRGQEARLRCSPMKGHSHVYWYRQLPEEGLKFMVYLQKENIIDESGMPKERFSAEFPKEGPSILRIQQVVRGDSAAYFCASSPWDSQETQYFGPGTRLLVL.

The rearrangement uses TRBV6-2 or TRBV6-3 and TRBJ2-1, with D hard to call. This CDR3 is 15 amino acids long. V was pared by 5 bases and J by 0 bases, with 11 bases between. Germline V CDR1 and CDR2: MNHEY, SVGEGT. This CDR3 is CASSHDTLSYNEQFF. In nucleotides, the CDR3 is TGTGCCAGCAGTCATGATACTCTCTCCTACAATGAGCAGTTCTTC.

The CDR3 nucleotides are TGTGCCAGCAGCTTGGGGAGCGGGTCAGATACGCAGTATTTT. Residues: CASSLGSGSDTQYF. The rearrangement links TRBV5-4 to TRBJ2-3; weak D call: TRBD2 (6 bases). This CDR3 is 14 amino acids long. The V gene lost 0 bases and the J gene lost 4 bases, with 9 bases spanning the gap. Germline V gene data show CDR1 as SGHNT and CDR2 as YYREEE (reference sequence).

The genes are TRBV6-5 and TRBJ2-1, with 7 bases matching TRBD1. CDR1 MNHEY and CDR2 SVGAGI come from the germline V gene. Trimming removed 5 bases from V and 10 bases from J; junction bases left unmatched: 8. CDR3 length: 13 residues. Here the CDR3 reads CASSQRQGFEQFF. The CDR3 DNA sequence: TGTGCCAGCAGTCAACGACAGGGCTTCGAGCAGTTCTTC.

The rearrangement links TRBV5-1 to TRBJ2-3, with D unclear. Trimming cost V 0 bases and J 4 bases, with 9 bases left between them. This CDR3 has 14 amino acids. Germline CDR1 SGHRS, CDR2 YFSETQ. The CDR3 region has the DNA TGCGCCAGCAGCTTGGAACAGCTCCCAGATACGCAGTATTTT. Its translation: CASSLEQLPDTQYF.

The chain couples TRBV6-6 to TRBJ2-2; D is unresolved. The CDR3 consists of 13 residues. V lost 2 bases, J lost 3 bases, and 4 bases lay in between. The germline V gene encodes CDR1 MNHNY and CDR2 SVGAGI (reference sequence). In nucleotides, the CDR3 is TGTGCCAGCAGTTACCTAGACACCGGGGAGCTGTTTTTT. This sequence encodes CASSYLDTGELFF.

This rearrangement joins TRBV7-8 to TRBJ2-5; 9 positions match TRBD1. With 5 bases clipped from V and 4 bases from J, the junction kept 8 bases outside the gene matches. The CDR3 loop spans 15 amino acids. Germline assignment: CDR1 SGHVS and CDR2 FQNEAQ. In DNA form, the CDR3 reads TGTGCCAGCAGCCCCGGGACAGGGAATCGAGAGACCCAGTACTTC. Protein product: CASSPGTGNRETQYF. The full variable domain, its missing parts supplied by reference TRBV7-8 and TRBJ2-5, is GAGVSQSPRYKVAKRGQDVALRCDPISGHVSLFWYQQALGQGPEFLTYFQNEAQLDKSGLPSDRFFAERPEGSVSTLKIQRTQQEDSAVYLCASSPGTGNRETQYFGPGTRLLVL.

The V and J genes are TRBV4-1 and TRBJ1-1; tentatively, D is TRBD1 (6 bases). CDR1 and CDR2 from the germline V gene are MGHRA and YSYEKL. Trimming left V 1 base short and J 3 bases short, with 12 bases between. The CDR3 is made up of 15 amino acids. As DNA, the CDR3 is TGCGCCAGCAGCCAAGCCGGGGGGCGGGACACTGAAGCTTTCTTT. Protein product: CASSQAGGRDTEAFF.

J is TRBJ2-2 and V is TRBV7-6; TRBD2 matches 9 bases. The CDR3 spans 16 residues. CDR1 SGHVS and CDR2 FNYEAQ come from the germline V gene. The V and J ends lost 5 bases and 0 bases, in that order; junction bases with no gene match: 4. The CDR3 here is CASSPVAGANTGELFF. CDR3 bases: TGTGCCAGCAGCCCGGTAGCGGGGGCGAACACCGGGGAGCTGTTTTTT.

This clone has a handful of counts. This CDR3 reads CASSLGRNQPQHF. DNA for the CDR3: TGTGCCAGCAGCTTAGGTCGGAATCAGCCCCAGCATTTT. The rearrangement links TRBV7-6 to TRBJ1-5; no clear D. The germline CDR1 and CDR2 sequences are SGHVS and FNYEAQ. Trimming shortened V by 1 base and J by 4 bases, and 5 bases separated the two germline ends. CDR3 length: 13 residues.

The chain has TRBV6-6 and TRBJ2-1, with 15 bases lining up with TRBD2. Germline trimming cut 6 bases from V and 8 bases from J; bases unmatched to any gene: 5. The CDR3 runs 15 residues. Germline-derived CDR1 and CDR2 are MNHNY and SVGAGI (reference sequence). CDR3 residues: CASRPGLAGGDEQFF. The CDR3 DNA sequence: TGTGCCAGCAGGCCGGGACTAGCGGGAGGCGATGAGCAGTTCTTC.

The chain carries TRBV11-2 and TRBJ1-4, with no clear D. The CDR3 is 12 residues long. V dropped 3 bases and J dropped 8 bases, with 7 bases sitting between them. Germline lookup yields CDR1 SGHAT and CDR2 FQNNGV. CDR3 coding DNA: TGTGCCAGCAGCTTGAATCGGGAAAAACTGTTTTTT. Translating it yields CASSLNREKLFF.

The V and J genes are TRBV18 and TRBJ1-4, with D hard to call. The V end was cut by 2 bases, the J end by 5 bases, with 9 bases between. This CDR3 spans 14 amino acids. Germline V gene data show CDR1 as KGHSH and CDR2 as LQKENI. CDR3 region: CASSPRTDNEKLFF. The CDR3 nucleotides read TGTGCCAGCTCACCAAGGACTGACAATGAAAAACTGTTTTTT. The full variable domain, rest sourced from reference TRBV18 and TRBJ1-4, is NAGVMQNPRHLVRRRGQEARLRCSPMKGHSHVYWYRQLPEEGLKFMVYLQKENIIDESGMPKERFSAEFPKEGPSILRIQQVVRGDSAAYFCASSPRTDNEKLFFGSGTQLSVL.

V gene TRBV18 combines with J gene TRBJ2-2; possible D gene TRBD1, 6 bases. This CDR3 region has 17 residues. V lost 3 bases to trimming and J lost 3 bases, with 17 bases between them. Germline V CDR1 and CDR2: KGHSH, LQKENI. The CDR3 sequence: CASSPLLTGPDTGELFF. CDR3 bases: TGTGCCAGCTCACCCCTACTCACAGGGCCGGACACCGGGGAGCTGTTTTTT.

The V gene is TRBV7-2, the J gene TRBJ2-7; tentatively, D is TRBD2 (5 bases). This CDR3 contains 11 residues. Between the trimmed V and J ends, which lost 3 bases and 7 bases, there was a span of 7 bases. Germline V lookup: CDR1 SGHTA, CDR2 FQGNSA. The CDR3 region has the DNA TGTGCCAGCAGCTTCGGGATAGAGCAGTACTTC. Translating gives CASSFGIEQYF.

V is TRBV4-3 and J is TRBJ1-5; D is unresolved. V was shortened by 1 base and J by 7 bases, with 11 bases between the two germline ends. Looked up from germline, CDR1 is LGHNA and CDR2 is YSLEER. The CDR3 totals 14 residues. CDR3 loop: CASSQVLGRQPQHF. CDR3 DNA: TGCGCCAGCAGCCAAGTACTGGGGAGGCAGCCCCAGCATTTT.

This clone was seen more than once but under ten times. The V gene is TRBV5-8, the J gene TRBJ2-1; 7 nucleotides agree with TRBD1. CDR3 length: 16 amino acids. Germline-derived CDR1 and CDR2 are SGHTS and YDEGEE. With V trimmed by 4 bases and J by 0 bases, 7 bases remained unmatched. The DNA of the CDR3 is TGTGCCAGCAGCAGGGACAGCCTAAGCTCCTACAATGAGCAGTTCTTC. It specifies CASSRDSLSSYNEQFF.

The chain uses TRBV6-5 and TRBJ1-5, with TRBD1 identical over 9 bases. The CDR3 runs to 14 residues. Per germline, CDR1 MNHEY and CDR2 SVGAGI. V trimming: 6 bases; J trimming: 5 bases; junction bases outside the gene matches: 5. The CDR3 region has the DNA TGTGCCAGCAGGCGACAGGGGGGGGATCAGCCCCAGCATTTT. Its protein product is CASRRQGGDQPQHF.

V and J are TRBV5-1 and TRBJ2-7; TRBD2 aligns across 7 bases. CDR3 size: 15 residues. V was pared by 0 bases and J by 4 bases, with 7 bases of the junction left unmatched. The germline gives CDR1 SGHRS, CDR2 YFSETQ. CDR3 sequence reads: CASSLDSGGRYEQYF. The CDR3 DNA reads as TGCGCCAGCAGCTTGGACTCGGGAGGAAGGTACGAGCAGTACTTC.

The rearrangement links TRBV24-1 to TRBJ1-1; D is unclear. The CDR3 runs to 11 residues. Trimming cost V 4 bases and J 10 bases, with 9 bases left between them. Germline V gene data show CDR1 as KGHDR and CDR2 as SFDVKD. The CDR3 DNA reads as TGTGCCACCAGTGACGCGACGGGAGCTTTCTTT. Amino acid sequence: CATSDATGAFF.

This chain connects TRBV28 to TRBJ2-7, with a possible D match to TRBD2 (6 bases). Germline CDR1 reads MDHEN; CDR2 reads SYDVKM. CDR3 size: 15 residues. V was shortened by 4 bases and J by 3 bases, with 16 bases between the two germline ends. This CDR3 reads CASSSHPGDLYEQYF. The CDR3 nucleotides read TGTGCCAGCAGTTCCCATCCGGGGGACCTCTACGAGCAGTACTTC.

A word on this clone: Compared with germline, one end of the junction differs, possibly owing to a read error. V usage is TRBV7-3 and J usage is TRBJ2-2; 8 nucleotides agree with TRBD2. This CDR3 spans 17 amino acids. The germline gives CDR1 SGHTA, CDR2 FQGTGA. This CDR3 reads CASTLTSAGGGTGELFF. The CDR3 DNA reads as TGTGCCAGCACCTTAACATCGGCGGGAGGAGGGACCGGGGAGCTGTTTTTT.

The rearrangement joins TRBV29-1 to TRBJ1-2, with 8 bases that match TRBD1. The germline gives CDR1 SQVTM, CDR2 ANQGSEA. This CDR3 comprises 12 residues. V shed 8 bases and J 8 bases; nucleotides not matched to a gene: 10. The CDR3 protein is CSTGQGEGGYTF. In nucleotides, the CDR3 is TGCAGCACTGGACAGGGCGAGGGAGGCTACACCTTC.

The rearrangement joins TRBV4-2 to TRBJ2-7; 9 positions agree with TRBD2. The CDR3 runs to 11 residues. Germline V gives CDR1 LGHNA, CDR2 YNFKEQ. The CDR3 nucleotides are TGTGCGAGCGGGGGGAGTCACGAGCAGTACTTC. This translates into CASGGSHEQYF.

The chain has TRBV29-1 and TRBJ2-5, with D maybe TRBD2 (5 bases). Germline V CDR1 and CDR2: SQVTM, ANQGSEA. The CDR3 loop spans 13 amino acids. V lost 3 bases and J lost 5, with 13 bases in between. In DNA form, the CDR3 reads TGCAGCGTTGAGGCTAGCTTGGGGGAGACCCAGTACTTC. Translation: CSVEASLGETQYF.

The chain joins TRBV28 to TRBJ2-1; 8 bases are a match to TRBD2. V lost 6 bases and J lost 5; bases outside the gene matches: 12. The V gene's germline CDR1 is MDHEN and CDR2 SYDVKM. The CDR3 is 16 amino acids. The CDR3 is CASSPRGGGRNNEQFF. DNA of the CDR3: TGTGCCAGCAGCCCCCGGGGGGGAGGGCGAAACAATGAGCAGTTCTTC.

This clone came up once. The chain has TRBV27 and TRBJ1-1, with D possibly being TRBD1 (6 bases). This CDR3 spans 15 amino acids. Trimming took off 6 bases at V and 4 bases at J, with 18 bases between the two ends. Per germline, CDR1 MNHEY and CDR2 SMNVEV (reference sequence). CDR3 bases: TGTGCCAGCAGGATAAACCCAGGGGAGACCACTGAAGCTTTCTTT. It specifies CASRINPGETTEAFF.

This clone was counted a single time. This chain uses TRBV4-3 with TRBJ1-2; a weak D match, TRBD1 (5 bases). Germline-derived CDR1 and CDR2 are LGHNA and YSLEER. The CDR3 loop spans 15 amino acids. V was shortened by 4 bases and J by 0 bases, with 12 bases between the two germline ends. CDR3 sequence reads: CASSPPGLPNYGYTF. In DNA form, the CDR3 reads TGCGCCAGCAGCCCCCCGGGACTGCCTAACTATGGCTACACCTTC.

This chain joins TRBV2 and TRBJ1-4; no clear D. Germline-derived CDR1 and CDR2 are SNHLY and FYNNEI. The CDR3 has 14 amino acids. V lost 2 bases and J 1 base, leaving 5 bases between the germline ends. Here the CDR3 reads CASSEIKTNEKLFF. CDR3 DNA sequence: TGTGCCAGCAGTGAAATTAAAACTAATGAAAAACTGTTTTTT.

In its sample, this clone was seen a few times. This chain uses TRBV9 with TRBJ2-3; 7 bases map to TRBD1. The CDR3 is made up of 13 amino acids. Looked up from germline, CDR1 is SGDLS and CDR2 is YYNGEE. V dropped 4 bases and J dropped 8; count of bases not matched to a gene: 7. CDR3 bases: TGTGCCAGCAGCCTGGACAGGCTCGGTACGCAGTATTTT. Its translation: CASSLDRLGTQYF.

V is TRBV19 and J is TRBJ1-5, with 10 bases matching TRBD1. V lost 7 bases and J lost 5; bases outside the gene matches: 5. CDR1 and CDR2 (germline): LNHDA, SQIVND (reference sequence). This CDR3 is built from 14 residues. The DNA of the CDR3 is TGTGCCAGTAAATCAGGACAGGGGGATCAGCCCCAGCATTTT. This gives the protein CASKSGQGDQPQHF.